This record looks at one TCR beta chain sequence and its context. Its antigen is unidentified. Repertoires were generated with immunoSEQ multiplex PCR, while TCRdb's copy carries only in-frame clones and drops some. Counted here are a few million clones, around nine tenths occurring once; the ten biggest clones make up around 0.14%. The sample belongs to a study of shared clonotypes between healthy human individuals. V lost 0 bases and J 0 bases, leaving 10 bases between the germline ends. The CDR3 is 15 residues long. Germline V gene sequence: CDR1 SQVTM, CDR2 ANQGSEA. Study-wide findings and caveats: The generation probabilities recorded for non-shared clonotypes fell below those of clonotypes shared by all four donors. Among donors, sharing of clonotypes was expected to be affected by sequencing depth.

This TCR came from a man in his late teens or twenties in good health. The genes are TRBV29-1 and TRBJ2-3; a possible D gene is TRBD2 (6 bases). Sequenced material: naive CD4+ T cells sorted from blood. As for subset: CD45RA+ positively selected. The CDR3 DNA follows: TGCAGCGTTGAAGATTGGAGGGAGAGCACAGATACGCAGTATTTT. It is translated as CSVEDWRESTDTQYF.